A selection of T cell receptor beta chains follows, all from one sample in a study of T-cell reconstitution after alpha-beta-depleted transplantation in children. TCRdb re-called the PCR reads with MiXCR, one entry per CDR3 protein. Here the sample spans some 500,000 distinct CDR3 sequences, 18% being singletons. The specimen was PBMCs from the stem cell graft donor, collected from the stem cell graft. Every receptor here comes from a human donor who donated a stem cell graft to a child with acute lymphoblastic leukemia. Each CDR3 is given with its conserved first and last residue. D genes are given only for firm matches. Clone sizes are given selectively: once, few, many, or a class where the clone is expanded.

V gene	clone size	J gene	D gene	CDR3 DNA	CDR3 protein
TRBV15	-	TRBJ2-7	-	TGTGCCACCAGCAGAGAAGGACTGAGCTACGAGCAGTACTTC	CATSREGLSYEQYF
TRBV12-3/TRBV12-4	-	TRBJ1-2	-	TGTGCCAGCGGATTCCGGGACGTCGGAGGCTACACCTTC	CASGFRDVGGYTF
TRBV5-1	few	TRBJ2-1	TRBD2	TGCGCCAGCAGCTTAACTAGCGGAAACTCCTACAATGAGCAGTTCTTC	CASSLTSGNSYNEQFF
TRBV7-3	-	TRBJ2-1	-	TGTGCCAGCAGCTCACCTATCAGCCCTGGTGAGCAGTTCTTC	CASSSPISPGEQFF
TRBV20-1	few	TRBJ2-2	TRBD2	TGCAGTGCTAGAGATCGTCTGTCGGCTAGCGGGAACACCGGGGAGCTGTTTTTT	CSARDRLSASGNTGELFF
TRBV12-3/TRBV12-4	-	TRBJ1-1	TRBD1	TGTGCCAGCAGTTTAACAGGGGGCGCTCGGAACACTGAAGCTTTCTTT	CASSLTGGARNTEAFF
TRBV29-1	few	TRBJ1-1	TRBD1	TGCAGCGTTGAACAGGGGGCTTTCGGAACTGAAGCTTTCTTT	CSVEQGAFGTEAFF
TRBV6-1	few	TRBJ2-1	-	TGTGCCAGCCACCTAGCAATAATCGGCAATGAGCAGTTCTTC	CASHLAIIGNEQFF
TRBV5-1	few	TRBJ1-1	-	TGCGCCAGCAGCTTGGGGGGGGTTGAAGCTTTCTTT	CASSLGGVEAFF
TRBV5-1	many	TRBJ2-3	-	TGCGCCAGCAGCCTGGGCCCAATGACAGATACGCAGTATTTT	CASSLGPMTDTQYF
TRBV27	few	TRBJ2-7	-	TGTGCCAGCGCCTTTTATGGGGGCTCCTACGAGCAGTACTTC	CASAFYGGSYEQYF
TRBV5-1	few	TRBJ1-1	TRBD1	TGCGCCAGCAGCTTGATGACAGGGGAAACTGAAGCTTTCTTT	CASSLMTGETEAFF
TRBV20-1	few	TRBJ2-7	TRBD2	TGCAGTGCTGAACTAGCGGAAAGCTCCTACGAGCAGTACTTC	CSAELAESSYEQYF
TRBV20-1	-	TRBJ2-3	TRBD2	TGCAGTGCTAAGCGGGAGTGGGTGGATACGCAGTATTTT	CSAKREWVDTQYF
TRBV5-1	-	TRBJ1-3	TRBD1	TGCGCCAGCAGCTTGGGGGACAGGGGCGACTCTGGAAACACCATATATTTT	CASSLGDRGDSGNTIYF
TRBV7-9	few	TRBJ1-2	-	TGTGCCAGCAGCCCTAATTCTGACAGTTTTTATGGCTACACCTTC	CASSPNSDSFYGYTF
TRBV5-4	-	TRBJ1-6	-	TGTGCCAGCAGCGCTTGGCAAGGGTCCTATAATTCACCCCTCCACTTT	CASSAWQGSYNSPLHF
TRBV9	-	TRBJ1-5	TRBD1	TGTGCCAGCAGCGAAGGGACAGGGGTTTTCGGCAATCAGCCCCAGCATTTT	CASSEGTGVFGNQPQHF